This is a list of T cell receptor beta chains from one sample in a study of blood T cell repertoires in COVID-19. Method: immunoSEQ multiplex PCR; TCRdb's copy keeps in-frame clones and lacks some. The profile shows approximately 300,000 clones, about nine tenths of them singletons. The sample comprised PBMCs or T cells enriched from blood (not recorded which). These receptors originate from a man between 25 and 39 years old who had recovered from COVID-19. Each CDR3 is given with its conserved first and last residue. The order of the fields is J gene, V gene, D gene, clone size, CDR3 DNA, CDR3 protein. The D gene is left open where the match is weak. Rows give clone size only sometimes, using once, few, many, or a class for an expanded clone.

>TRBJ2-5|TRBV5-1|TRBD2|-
TGCGCCAGCAGCGCAGGACTAGCGGGAGGTGTGGAGACCCAGTACTTC
CASSAGLAGGVETQYF
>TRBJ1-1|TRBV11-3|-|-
TGTGCCAGCAGCTTCGTGACCGGGATGAACACTGAAGCTTTCTTT
CASSFVTGMNTEAFF
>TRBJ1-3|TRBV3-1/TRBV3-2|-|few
TGTGCCAGCAGCCAGAGGTCTGGAAACACCATATATTTT
CASSQRSGNTIYF
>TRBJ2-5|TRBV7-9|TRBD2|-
TGTGCCAGCAGCTTAGGACTAGCGTCCACGTTAGAGACCCAGTACTTC
CASSLGLASTLETQYF
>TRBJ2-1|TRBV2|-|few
TGTGCCAGCAGTACCGGGAACAATGAGCAGTTCTTC
CASSTGNNEQFF
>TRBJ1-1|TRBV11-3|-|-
TGTGCCAGCAGCTTAGGGACAGCCACTGAAGCTTTCTTT
CASSLGTATEAFF
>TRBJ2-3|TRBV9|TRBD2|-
TGTGCCAGCAGCGTAGAGCTAGCGGGGTTCACAGATACGCAGTATTTT
CASSVELAGFTDTQYF
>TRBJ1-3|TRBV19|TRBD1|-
TGTGCCAGTAGTAACGGCAGGGGGCCCAACACCATATATTTT
CASSNGRGPNTIYF
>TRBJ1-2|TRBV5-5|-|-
TGTGCCAGCAGCTTTTTACCGGGAGCTAACTATGGCTACACCTTC
CASSFLPGANYGYTF
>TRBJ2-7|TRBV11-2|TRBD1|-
TGTGCCAGCAGCCCGACAGGGGACGAGCAGTACTTC
CASSPTGDEQYF
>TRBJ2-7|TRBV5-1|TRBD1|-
TGCGCCAGCAGCTTGGCCCGGGACAGGGTGTATAACGAGCAGTACTTC
CASSLARDRVYNEQYF
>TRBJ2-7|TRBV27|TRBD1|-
TGTGCCAGCAGTGGGCCTGGGACAGCTAGAGAGCAGTACTTC
CASSGPGTAREQYF
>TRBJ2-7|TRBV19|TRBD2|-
TGTGCCAGTAGCCGACTAGCGGGGGGCCATTACGAGCAGTACTTC
CASSRLAGGHYEQYF
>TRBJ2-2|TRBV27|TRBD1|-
TGTGCCAGCAAAACCTACAGGGGGCGGGGGAACACCGGGGAGCTGTTTTTT
CASKTYRGRGNTGELFF
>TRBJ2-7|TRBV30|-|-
TGTGCCTGTGGAGGATACGAGCAGTACTTC
CACGGYEQYF
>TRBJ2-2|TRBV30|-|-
TGTGCCTGGAGTGCACAGCTCACCGGGGAGCTGTTTTTT
CAWSAQLTGELFF
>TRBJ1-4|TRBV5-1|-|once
TGCGCCAGCAGCTTGGCCATGGGTTGGCGGGAAAAACTGTTTTTT
CASSLAMGWREKLFF
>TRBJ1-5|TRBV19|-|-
TGTGCCAGTAGTATAGCCCCCAGGGTCAGCAATCAGCCCCAGCATTTT
CASSIAPRVSNQPQHF
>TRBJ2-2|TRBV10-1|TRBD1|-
TGCGCCAGCAGTGAAAACAGGGGAACCGGGGAGCTGTTTTTT
CASSENRGTGELFF
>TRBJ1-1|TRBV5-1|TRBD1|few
TGCGCCAGCAGCTACAGGGGTGTGAGTGAAGCTTTCTTT
CASSYRGVSEAFF
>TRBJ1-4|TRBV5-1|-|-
TGCGCCAGCAGCCAAGGCCCCGGGGGGGAAAAACTGTTTTTT
CASSQGPGGEKLFF
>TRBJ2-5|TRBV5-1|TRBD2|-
TGCGCCAGCAGCTTGGATGGTAGCGGGGGGGCACAGGAGACCCAGTACTTC
CASSLDGSGGAQETQYF
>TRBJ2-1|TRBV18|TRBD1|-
TGTGCCAGCTCACCGGGGACAGGGGGCGGGGATGAGCAGTTCTTC
CASSPGTGGGDEQFF
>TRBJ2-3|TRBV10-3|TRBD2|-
TGTGCCATCAGTGAGCGGGTGGTAGCGGGGGGCCTTAGCACAGATACGCAGTATTTT
CAISERVVAGGLSTDTQYF
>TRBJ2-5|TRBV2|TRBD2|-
TGTGCCAGCAGTGAAGCGCTTCCTGGGACTAGCGGGAGAGGAGAGACCCAGTACTTC
CASSEALPGTSGRGETQYF
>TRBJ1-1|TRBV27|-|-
TGTGCCAGCAGTTCCTGGGGGGGTAGTGCTTTCTTT
CASSSWGGSAFF
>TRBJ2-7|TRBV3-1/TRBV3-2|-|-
TGTGCCAGCAGCCAAGCCCGGGGACATACCTACGAGCAGTACTTC
CASSQARGHTYEQYF
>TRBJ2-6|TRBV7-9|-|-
TGTGCCAGCAGCTTAACGACTGGGTGGATCTCTGGGGCCAACGTCCTGACTTTC
CASSLTTGWISGANVLTF
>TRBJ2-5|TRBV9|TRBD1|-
TGTGCCAGCGGCCCCGGAGGGACAGGGAGCCAAGAGACCCAGTACTTC
CASGPGGTGSQETQYF
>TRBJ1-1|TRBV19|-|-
TGTGCCAGTAGTACCCCAGGGGCCGCCTCGAGCACTGAAGCTTTCTTT
CASSTPGAASSTEAFF
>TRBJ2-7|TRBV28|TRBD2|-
TGTGCCAGCAGTTTTTGGGGCGGGGGCTCCTACGAGCAGTACTTC
CASSFWGGGSYEQYF